A selection of T cell receptor beta chains follows, all from one sample in a study of cytomegalovirus exposure and HLA in healthy donors. TCRdb keeps only in-frame clones here, not all; method: immunoSEQ multiplex PCR. Here the sample spans hundreds of thousands of clones, around 80% being singletons. Sequenced: PBMCs. The receptors were gathered from a boy aged 10-17 years in good health and CMV-seronegative. Each CDR3 is given without its conserved first and last residue.

V gene: TRBV2; J gene: TRBJ2-7; CDR3 protein: ASSGPEQY
V gene: TRBV29-1; J gene: TRBJ2-2; CDR3 protein: SVEAISGTGSTGELF
V gene: TRBV5-6; J gene: TRBJ1-4; CDR3 protein: ASSSGFGFNEKLF
V gene: TRBV5-6; J gene: TRBJ2-7; CDR3 protein: ASSSGWGLNEQY
V gene: TRBV11-2; J gene: TRBJ1-4; CDR3 protein: ASSFIPTNEKLF
V gene: TRBV19; J gene: TRBJ1-6; CDR3 protein: ASSIDGAYNSPLH
V gene: TRBV7-3; J gene: TRBJ2-3; CDR3 protein: ASSPTQGRTDTQY
V gene: TRBV19; J gene: TRBJ1-2; CDR3 protein: ASSTTGTGPGVGYT
V gene: TRBV30; J gene: TRBJ2-5; CDR3 protein: AWSASETQY
V gene: TRBV12-5; J gene: TRBJ1-2; CDR3 protein: ASGLIVPGHLYGYT
V gene: TRBV20-1; J gene: TRBJ2-7; CDR3 protein: SARAVYEQY
V gene: TRBV15; J gene: TRBJ2-3; CDR3 protein: ATSRARFTDTQY
V gene: TRBV5-4; J gene: TRBJ2-7; CDR3 protein: ASSFVPGQGSHYEQY
V gene: TRBV30; J gene: TRBJ2-3; CDR3 protein: AWQRQGLTDTQY
V gene: TRBV5-5; J gene: TRBJ2-1; CDR3 protein: ASSLGAGGGKNYNEQF
V gene: TRBV11-2; J gene: TRBJ2-1; CDR3 protein: ASSRTSGYNEQF